Following are 3 T cell receptor beta chains from one sample sequenced in a study of blood T cell repertoires in COVID-19 (dated by TCRdb to the early 2020s). Preparation of the library involved the immunoSEQ multiplex PCR assay. TCRdb limited this immuneACCESS table to in-frame rearrangements with V and J called. A share of clones is missing; checked studies link under half to unresolved V genes, and the rest is unexplained. The sample records roughly 170,000 clones, around four fifths of which are singletons. The top ten clonotypes cover 4.4% of the sample. The material sequenced was PBMCs or T cells enriched from blood (not recorded which). Every receptor here comes from a woman in her 50s who had recovered from COVID-19.

The V and J genes are TRBV6-1 and TRBJ2-1, with D possibly matching TRBD1 (5 bases). The CDR3 is 16 residues long. Per germline, CDR1 MNHNS and CDR2 SASEGT. The V gene lost 4 bases and the J gene lost 8 bases, with 21 bases spanning the gap. CDR3 bases: TGTGCCAGCAGTGGGTTCAACCGGAAAGGGGATGATGAGCAGTTCTTC. Amino acids: CASSGFNRKGDDEQFF.

The gene calls are TRBV28 and TRBJ1-5; D possibly corresponds to TRBD1 (5 bases). In germline, CDR1 is MDHEN, CDR2 SYDVKM. This CDR3 comprises 14 residues. The germline V and J ends were trimmed by 3 bases and 8 bases, with 14 bases remaining between them. The CDR3 protein is CASSFRGRVEPQHF. The CDR3 DNA is TGTGCCAGCAGTTTTCGGGGGAGGGTAGAGCCCCAGCATTTT.

This chain uses TRBV12-3 or TRBV12-4 with TRBJ1-1; D gene unclear. Trimming pared 8 bases from V and 5 bases from J, leaving 9 bases between. The CDR3 covers 11 residues. CDR3 amino acids: CASGRGTEAFF. CDR3 coding DNA: TGTGCCAGCGGGAGAGGGACTGAAGCTTTCTTT.